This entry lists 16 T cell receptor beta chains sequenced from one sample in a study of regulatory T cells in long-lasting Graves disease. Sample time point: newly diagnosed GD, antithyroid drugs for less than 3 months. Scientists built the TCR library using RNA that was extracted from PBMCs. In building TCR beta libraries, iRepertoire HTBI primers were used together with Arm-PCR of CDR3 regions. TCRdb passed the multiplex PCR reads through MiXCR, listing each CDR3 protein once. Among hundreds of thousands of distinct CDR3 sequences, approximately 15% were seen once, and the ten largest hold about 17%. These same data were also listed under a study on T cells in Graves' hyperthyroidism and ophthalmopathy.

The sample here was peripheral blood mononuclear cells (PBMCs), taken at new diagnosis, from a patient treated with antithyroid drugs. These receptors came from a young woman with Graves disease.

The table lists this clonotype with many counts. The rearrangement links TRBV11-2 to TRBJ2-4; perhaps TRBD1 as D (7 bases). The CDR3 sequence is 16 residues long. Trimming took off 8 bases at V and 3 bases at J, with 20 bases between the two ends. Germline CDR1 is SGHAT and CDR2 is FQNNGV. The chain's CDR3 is CASAAGGTVGKNIQYF. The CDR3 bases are TGTGCCAGCGCTGCCGGCGGGACAGTGGGCAAAAACATTCAGTACTTC.

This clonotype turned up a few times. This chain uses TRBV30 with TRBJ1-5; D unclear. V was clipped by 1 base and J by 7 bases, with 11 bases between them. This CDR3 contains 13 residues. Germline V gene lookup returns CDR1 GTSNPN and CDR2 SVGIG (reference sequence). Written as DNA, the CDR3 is TGTGCCTGGAGTGGAGGCGGGGTGCAGCCCCAGCATTTT. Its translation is CAWSGGGVQPQHF.

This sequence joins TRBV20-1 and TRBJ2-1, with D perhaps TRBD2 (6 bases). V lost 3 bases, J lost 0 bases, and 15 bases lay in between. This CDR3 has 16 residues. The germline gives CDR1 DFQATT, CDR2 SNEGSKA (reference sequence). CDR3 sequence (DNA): TGCAGTGCTAGGTCGTACGGGGGAGGCTCCTACAATGAGCAGTTCTTC. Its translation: CSARSYGGGSYNEQFF.

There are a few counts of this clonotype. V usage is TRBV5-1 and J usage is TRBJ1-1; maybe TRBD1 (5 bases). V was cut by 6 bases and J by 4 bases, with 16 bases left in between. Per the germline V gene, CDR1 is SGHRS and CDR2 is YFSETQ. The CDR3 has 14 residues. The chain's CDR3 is CASKQDGGGTEAFF. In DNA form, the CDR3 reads TGCGCCAGCAAACAGGACGGGGGGGGCACTGAAGCTTTCTTT.

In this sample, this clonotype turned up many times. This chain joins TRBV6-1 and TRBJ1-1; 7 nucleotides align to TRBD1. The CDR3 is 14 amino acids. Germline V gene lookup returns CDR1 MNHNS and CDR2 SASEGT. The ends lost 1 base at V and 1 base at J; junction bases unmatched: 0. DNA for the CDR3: TGTGCCAGCAGTGAAGGGACAGGGAACACTGAAGCTTTCTTT. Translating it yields CASSEGTGNTEAFF.

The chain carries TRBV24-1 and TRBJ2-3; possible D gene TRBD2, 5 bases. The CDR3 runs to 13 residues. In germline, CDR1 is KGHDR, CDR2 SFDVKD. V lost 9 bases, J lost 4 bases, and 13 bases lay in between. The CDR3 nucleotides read TGTGCCACCGCCGGGGATGGACCAGATACGCAGTATTTT. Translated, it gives CATAGDGPDTQYF.

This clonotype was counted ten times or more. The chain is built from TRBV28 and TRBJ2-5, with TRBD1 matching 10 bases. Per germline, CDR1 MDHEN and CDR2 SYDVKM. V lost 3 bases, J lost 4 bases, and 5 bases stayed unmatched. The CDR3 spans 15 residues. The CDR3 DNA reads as TGTGCCAGCAGTTTGGGAGGGACAGGGGCAGAGACCCAGTACTTC. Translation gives CASSLGGTGAETQYF.

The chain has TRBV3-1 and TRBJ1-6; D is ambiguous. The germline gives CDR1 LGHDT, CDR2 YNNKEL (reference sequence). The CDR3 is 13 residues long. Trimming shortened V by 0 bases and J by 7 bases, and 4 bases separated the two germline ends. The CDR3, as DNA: TGTGCCAGCAGCCAAGATATAAATTCACCCCTCCACTTT. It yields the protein CASSQDINSPLHF.

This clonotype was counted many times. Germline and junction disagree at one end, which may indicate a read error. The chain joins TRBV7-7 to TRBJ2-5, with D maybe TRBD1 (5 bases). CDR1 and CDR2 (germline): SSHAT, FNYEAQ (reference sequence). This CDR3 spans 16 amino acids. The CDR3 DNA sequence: TGTGCTAGCAGCTTAGCCTGGGGCCGACGAGACGAGACCCAGTACTTC. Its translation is CASSLAWGRRDETQYF.

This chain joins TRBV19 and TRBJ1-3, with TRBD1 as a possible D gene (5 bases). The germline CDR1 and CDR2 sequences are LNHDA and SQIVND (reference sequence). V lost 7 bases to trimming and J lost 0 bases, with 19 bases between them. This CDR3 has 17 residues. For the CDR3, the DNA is TGTGCCAGTACCAACCGAATCGGGGGTCTCTCTGGAAACACCATATATTTT. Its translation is CASTNRIGGLSGNTIYF.

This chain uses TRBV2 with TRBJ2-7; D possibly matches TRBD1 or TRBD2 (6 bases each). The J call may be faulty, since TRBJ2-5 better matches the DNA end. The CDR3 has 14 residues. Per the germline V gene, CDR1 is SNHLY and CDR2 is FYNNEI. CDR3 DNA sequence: TGTGCCAGCAAGGAGGGGGTATGGCAAGAGACCCAGTACTTC. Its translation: CASKEGVWQETQYF.

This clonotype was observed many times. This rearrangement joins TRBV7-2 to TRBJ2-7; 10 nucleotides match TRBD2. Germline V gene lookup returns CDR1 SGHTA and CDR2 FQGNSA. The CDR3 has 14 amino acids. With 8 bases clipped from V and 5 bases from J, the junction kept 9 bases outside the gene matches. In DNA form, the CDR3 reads TGTGCCAGCGGCCTACTAGCGGGAAGGGACGAGCAGTACTTC. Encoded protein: CASGLLAGRDEQYF. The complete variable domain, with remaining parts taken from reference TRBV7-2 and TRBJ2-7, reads GAGVSQSPSNKVTEKGKDVELRCDPISGHTALYWYRQSLGQGLEFLIYFQGNSAPDKSGLPSDRFSAERTGGSVSTLTIQRTQQEDSAVYLCASGLLAGRDEQYFGPGTRLTVT.

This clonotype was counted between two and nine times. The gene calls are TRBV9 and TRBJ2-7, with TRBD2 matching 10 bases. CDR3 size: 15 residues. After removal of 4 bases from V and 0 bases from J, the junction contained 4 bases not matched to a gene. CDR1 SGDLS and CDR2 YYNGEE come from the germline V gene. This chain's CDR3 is CASSRTSGVSYEQYF. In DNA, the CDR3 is TGTGCCAGCAGCCGGACTAGCGGAGTCTCCTACGAGCAGTACTTC.

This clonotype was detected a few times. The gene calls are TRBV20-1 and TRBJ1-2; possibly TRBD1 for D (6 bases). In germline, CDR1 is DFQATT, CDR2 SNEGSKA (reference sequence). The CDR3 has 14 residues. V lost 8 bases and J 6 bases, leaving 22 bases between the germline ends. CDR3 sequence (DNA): TGCAGTACTGGAAGGACGGGGGGGGCGGATGGCTACACCTTC. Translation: CSTGRTGGADGYTF.

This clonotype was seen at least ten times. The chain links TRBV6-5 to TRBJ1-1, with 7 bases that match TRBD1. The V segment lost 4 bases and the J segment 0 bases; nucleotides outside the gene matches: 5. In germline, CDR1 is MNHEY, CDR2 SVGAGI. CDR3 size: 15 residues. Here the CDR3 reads CASSSRDRVNTEAFF. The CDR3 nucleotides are TGTGCCAGCAGTTCCAGAGACAGGGTGAACACTGAAGCTTTCTTT.

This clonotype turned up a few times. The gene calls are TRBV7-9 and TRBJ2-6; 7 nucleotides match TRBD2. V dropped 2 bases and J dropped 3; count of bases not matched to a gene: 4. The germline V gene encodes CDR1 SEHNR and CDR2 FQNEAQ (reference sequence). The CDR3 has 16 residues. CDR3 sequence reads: CASSLQGGFGANVLTF. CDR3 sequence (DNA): TGTGCCAGCAGCTTACAGGGAGGGTTTGGGGCCAACGTCCTGACTTTC.